The entry that follows covers one TCR beta chain sequence. This record belongs to a study of blood T cell repertoires in COVID-19. Clones were sequenced by immunoSEQ multiplex PCR, and TCRdb holds only the in-frame ones, with some missing. The data hold about 220,000 clones, with about 80% observed a single time. The CDR3 spans 13 residues. Between the trimmed V and J ends, which lost 4 bases and 10 bases, there was a span of 12 bases. The germline CDR1 and CDR2 sequences are SGHRS and YFSETQ. Sequences were obtained from peripheral blood. The V gene is TRBV5-1, the J gene TRBJ1-6; maybe TRBD1 (5 bases). The receptor was derived from a woman aged 60-75 years with acute or convalescent COVID-19. The CDR3 bases are TGCGCCAGCAGCCGCGGACAAGACTCACCCCTCCACTTT. It codes for CASSRGQDSPLHF.